Shown below are 16 T cell receptor beta chains from a single sample sequenced in a study of beta chain features in type 1 diabetes. Expressed TCRB transcripts were sequenced because the entire RNA isolate underwent reverse transcription. Method: immunoSEQ multiplex PCR; TCRdb's copy keeps in-frame clones and lacks some. In the table there are around 140,000 clones, about 9.1% of which are singletons. The sequencing sample was made of central memory CD4+ T cells from blood. The receptors were gathered from a middle-aged woman in good health.

The chain uses TRBV9 and TRBJ2-6; 7 bases match TRBD2. The CDR3 is 18 amino acids. The V segment lost 0 bases and the J segment 2 bases; nucleotides outside the gene matches: 8. Per the germline V gene, CDR1 is SGDLS and CDR2 is YYNGEE. CDR3 in amino acids: CASSVGEGWEPGANVLTF. As DNA, the CDR3 is TGTGCCAGCAGCGTAGGGGAGGGGTGGGAACCTGGGGCCAACGTCCTGACTTTC.

This clone showed up many times. The chain has TRBV9 and TRBJ1-2; unclear D gene. Trimming removed 0 bases at V and 7 bases at J, with 10 bases between. The CDR3 is 13 residues long. CDR1 and CDR2 from the germline V gene are SGDLS and YYNGEE. For the CDR3, the DNA is TGTGCCAGCAGCGTAGGGGGAGGTCTTGGCTACACCTTC. As protein: CASSVGGGLGYTF. Filled out from reference TRBV9 and TRBJ1-2, the complete variable domain reads DSGVTQTPKHLITATGQRVTLRCSPRSGDLSVYWYQQSLDQGLQFLIQYYNGEERAKGNILERFSAQQFPDLHSELNLSSLELGDSALYFCASSVGGGLGYTFGSGTRLTVV.

The chain links TRBV6-5 to TRBJ2-7; D call uncertain. The V and J ends lost 0 bases and 5 bases respectively, with 5 bases between them. Looked up from germline, CDR1 is MNHEY and CDR2 is SVGAGI. The CDR3 is 12 amino acids. CDR3 in amino acids: CASSYSGHEQYF. CDR3 nucleotide sequence: TGTGCCAGCAGTTACTCGGGCCACGAGCAGTACTTC.

The chain recombines TRBV14 with TRBJ2-1, with D perhaps TRBD1 (6 bases). The CDR3 consists of 15 residues. Germline CDR1 reads SGHDN; CDR2 reads FVKESK. V dropped 4 bases and J dropped 8 bases, with 18 bases sitting between them. The CDR3 DNA reads as TGTGCCAGCAGCCGACGGGACATTGGAGGAGATGAGCAGTTCTTC. Encoded protein: CASSRRDIGGDEQFF.

In this sample, this clone turned up a few times. V gene TRBV29-1 combines with J gene TRBJ1-2; unclear D gene. Germline assignment: CDR1 SQVTM and CDR2 ANQGSEA. Trimming stripped 7 bases from V and 8 bases from J, with 17 bases between. The CDR3 has 12 amino acids. CDR3 DNA: TGCAGCGCCACACTGGGAGCCGGGGGCTACACCTTC. Protein product: CSATLGAGGYTF.

This clone was observed a handful of times. CDR3 residues: CASSPERAVTGELFF. The CDR3 DNA sequence: TGTGCCAGCAGCCCAGAGCGGGCTGTCACCGGGGAGCTGTTTTTT. V and J are TRBV13 and TRBJ2-2, with TRBD2 as a possible D gene (6 bases). The V and J ends lost 5 bases and 4 bases respectively, with 14 bases between them. The CDR3 runs 15 residues. The germline V gene has CDR1 PRHDT and CDR2 FYEKMQ (reference sequence). Full variable domain (outside the CDR3, taken from reference TRBV13 and TRBJ2-2): AAGVIQSPRHLIKEKRETATLKCYPIPRHDTVYWYQQGPGQDPQFLISFYEKMQSDKGSIPDRFSAQQFSDYHSELNMSSLELGDSALYFCASSPERAVTGELFFGEGSRLTVL.

The gene calls are TRBV5-6 and TRBJ1-6; possible D gene TRBD1, 6 bases. Germline CDR1 SGHDT, CDR2 YYEEEE. The ends were cut back, 7 bases at V and 5 bases at J, with 19 bases in the middle. The CDR3 is 16 residues long. The chain's CDR3 is CASCYGTGFNNSPLHF. As DNA, the CDR3 is TGTGCCAGCTGCTATGGAACAGGGTTCAATAATTCACCCCTCCACTTT.

In regard to this clone: Other DNA sequences of this sample code for an identical CDR3. The genes are TRBV11-2 and TRBJ2-3; TRBD2 matches 10 bases. V lost 5 bases, J lost 1 base, and 3 bases stayed unmatched. Germline loops: CDR1 SGHAT, CDR2 FQNNGV. CDR3 length: 15 residues. CDR3 loop: CASSLLAGGTDTQYF. CDR3 nucleotide sequence: TGTGCCAGCAGCCTCCTAGCGGGAGGCACAGATACGCAGTATTTT.

This clone was counted a few times. The chain is built from TRBV18 and TRBJ1-2; tentatively, D is TRBD1 (6 bases). Germline loops: CDR1 KGHSH, CDR2 LQKENI. The CDR3 extends over 15 amino acids. V lost 6 bases and J lost 5, with 19 bases in between. For the CDR3, the DNA is TGTGCCAGCTCCCATAGTAGGGGGAGAAATTATGGCTACACCTTC. Its translation: CASSHSRGRNYGYTF.

This clone was counted between two and nine times. Germline and junction disagree at one end, which may indicate a read error. V usage is TRBV19 and J usage is TRBJ1-5; 7 bases map to TRBD1. This CDR3 is 13 amino acids long. From germline, CDR1 is LNHDA and CDR2 SQIVND (reference sequence). CDR3 sequence reads: CASSWDRSQPQDF. CDR3 DNA sequence: TGTGCCAGTTCTTGGGACAGAAGTCAGCCCCAGGATTTT.

This clone was detected only a few times. V usage is TRBV5-8 and J usage is TRBJ2-6; D might be TRBD2 (6 bases). Per the germline V gene, CDR1 is SGHTS and CDR2 is YDEGEE. The CDR3 runs to 18 residues. The V end lost 4 bases, the J end lost 0 bases, and 17 bases lay between the germline ends. The CDR3 is CASSPREVGLSGANVLTF. The CDR3 DNA sequence: TGTGCCAGCAGCCCCAGGGAGGTGGGCCTCTCTGGGGCCAACGTCCTGACTTTC. Full variable domain (remainder filled in from reference TRBV5-8 and TRBJ2-6): EAGVTQSPTHLIKTRGQQATLRCSPISGHTSVYWYQQALGLGLQFLLWYDEGEERNRGNFPPRFSGRQFPNYSSELNVNALELEDSALYLCASSPREVGLSGANVLTFGAGSRLTVL.

This clone has a count of ten or more. CDR3 in DNA: TGTGCCACTACGAAAAGGACCCAGTACTTC. This sequence encodes CATTKRTQYF. The rearrangement links TRBV7-9 to TRBJ2-5; D gene ambiguous. Trimming took 10 bases from V and 7 from J, leaving 10 bases between them. Per the germline V gene, CDR1 is SEHNR and CDR2 is FQNEAQ (reference sequence). This CDR3 has 10 residues.

This clone occurred a few times. The chain joins TRBV18 to TRBJ2-7, with 11 bases fitting TRBD2. V trimming: 3 bases; J trimming: 3 bases; junction bases outside the gene matches: 4. Germline CDR1 KGHSH, CDR2 LQKENI. This CDR3 is built from 15 residues. DNA of the CDR3: TGTGCCAGCTCACCCCCAGGGACTAGCGGCTACGAGCAGTACTTC. Protein sequence: CASSPPGTSGYEQYF.

This clone was picked up a small number of times. J is TRBJ2-1 and V is TRBV19, with D perhaps matching TRBD2 (5 bases). The germline V and J ends were trimmed by 1 base and 9 bases, with 10 bases remaining between them. Looked up from germline, CDR1 is LNHDA and CDR2 is SQIVND (reference sequence). The CDR3 extends over 13 amino acids. Here the CDR3 DNA reads TGTGCCAGTAGTATAGTTGGAACTAGTGAGCAGTTCTTC. It codes for CASSIVGTSEQFF.

This chain connects TRBV5-1 to TRBJ2-7; 8 nucleotides line up with TRBD1. The V and J ends lost 4 bases and 4 bases, in that order; junction bases with no gene match: 7. The CDR3 runs to 14 residues. Germline loops: CDR1 SGHRS, CDR2 YFSETQ. The CDR3 here is CASSLDRDQYEQYF. The CDR3 bases are TGCGCCAGCAGCCTGGACAGGGATCAGTACGAGCAGTACTTC.

The V call is TRBV6-6, the J call TRBJ2-1, with a tentative D call TRBD1 (6 bases). The CDR3 covers 15 residues. V was pared by 2 bases and J by 0 bases, with 8 bases between. Germline CDR1 is MNHNY and CDR2 is SVGAGI (reference sequence). The CDR3 protein is CASSYQGSSYNEQFF. CDR3 DNA: TGTGCCAGCAGTTACCAGGGGAGCTCCTACAATGAGCAGTTCTTC.